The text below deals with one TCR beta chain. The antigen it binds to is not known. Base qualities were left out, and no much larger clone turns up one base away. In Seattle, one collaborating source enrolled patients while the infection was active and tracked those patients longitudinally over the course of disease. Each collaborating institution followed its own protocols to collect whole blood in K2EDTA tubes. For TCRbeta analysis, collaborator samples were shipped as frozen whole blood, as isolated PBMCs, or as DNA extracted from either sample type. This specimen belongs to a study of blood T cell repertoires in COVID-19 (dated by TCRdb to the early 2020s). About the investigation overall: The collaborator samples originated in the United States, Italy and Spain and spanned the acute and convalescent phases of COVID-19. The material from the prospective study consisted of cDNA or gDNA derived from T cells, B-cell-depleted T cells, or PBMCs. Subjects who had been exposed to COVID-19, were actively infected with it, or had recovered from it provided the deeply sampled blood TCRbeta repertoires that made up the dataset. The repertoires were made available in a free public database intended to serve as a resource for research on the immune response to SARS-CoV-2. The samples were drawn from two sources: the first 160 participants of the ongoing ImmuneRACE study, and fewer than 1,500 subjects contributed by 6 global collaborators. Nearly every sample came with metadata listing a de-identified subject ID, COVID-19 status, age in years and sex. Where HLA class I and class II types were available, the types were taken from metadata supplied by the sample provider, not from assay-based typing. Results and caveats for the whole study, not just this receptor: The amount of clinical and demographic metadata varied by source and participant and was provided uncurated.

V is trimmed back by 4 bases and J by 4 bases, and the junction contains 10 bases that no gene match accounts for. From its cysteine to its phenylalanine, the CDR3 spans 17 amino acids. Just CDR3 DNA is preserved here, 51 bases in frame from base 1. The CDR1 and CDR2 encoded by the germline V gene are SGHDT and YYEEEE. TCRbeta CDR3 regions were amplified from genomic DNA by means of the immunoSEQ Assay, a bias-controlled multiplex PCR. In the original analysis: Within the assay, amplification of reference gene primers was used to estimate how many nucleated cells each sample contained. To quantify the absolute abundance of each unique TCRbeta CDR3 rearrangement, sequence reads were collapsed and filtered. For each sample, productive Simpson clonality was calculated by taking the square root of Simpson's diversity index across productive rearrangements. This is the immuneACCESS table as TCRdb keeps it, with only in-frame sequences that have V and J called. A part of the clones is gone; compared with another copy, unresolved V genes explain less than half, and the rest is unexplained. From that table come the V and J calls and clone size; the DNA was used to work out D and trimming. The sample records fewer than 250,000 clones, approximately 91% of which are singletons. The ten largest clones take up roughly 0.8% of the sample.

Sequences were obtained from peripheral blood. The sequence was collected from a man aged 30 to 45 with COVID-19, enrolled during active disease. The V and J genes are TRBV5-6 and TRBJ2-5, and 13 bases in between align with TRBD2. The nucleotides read TGTGCCAGCAGCACAGGACTAGCGGGGGTTGGAATAGAGACCCAGTACTTC. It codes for CASSTGLAGVGIETQYF.